Shown below are 28 T cell receptor beta chains from a single sample sequenced in a study of shared clonotypes between healthy human individuals (TCRdb year 2020). Libraries came from the immunoSEQ multiplex PCR assay. The clones in this table, taken by TCRdb from immuneACCESS, are in-frame only. Not every clone is retained; where verified, under half of the shortfall comes from an unresolved V gene, and the cause of the rest is unknown. The sample contains about 500,000 clones, around 77% of them found a single time. The ten largest clones add up to approximately 12% of the sample. The sequencing sample was made of PBMCs. These receptors all come from a woman in her forties in good health. Some clones in this sample may be carry-over from other donors' samples.

The chain links TRBV4-1 to TRBJ2-1, with a weak D call TRBD2 (6 bases). V lost 6 bases and J lost 7, with 16 bases in between. The CDR3 runs to 14 residues. Germline assignment: CDR1 MGHRA and CDR2 YSYEKL. The CDR3 DNA reads TGCGCCAGCAGTCGGGGCGGGATTGATAATGAGCAGTTCTTC. Encoded protein: CASSRGGIDNEQFF.

There are a few counts of this clone. This chain connects TRBV11-2 to TRBJ1-6; D not certain. The CDR3 contains 13 residues. V lost 7 bases and J 8 bases, leaving 12 bases between the germline ends. CDR1 SGHAT and CDR2 FQNNGV come from the germline V gene. The CDR3 is CASTLRTDSPLHF. The DNA for the CDR3 is TGTGCCAGCACCCTCAGGACGGATTCACCCCTCCACTTT.

The genes are TRBV5-4 and TRBJ2-5; 9 bases are shared with TRBD2. The V gene's germline CDR1 is SGHNT and CDR2 YYREEE (reference sequence). J gave up 5 bases and V 4 bases, and 6 bases lay outside the gene matches. This CDR3 has 14 amino acids. The CDR3 loop is CASSLLSGSETQYF. For the CDR3, the DNA is TGTGCCAGCAGCCTCCTTAGCGGGAGTGAGACCCAGTACTTC.

This clone was recorded many times. The same CDR3 also results from other DNA sequences found in this sample. This chain uses TRBV2 with TRBJ2-1, with TRBD2 matching over 12 bases. The ends lost 6 bases at V and 9 bases at J; junction bases unmatched: 6. CDR3 size: 14 residues. Looked up from germline, CDR1 is SNHLY and CDR2 is FYNNEI. The CDR3, as DNA: TGTGCCAGCAGAGTACTAGCGGGAGGTAGTGAGCAGTTCTTC. Protein sequence: CASRVLAGGSEQFF. The whole variable domain, remainder taken from reference TRBV2 and TRBJ2-1, is EPEVTQTPSHQVTQMGQEVILRCVPISNHLYFYWYRQILGQKVEFLVSFYNNEISEKSEIFDDQFSVERPDGSNFTLKIRSTKLEDSAMYFCASRVLAGGSEQFFGPGTRLTVL.

This clone was counted only a few times. The chain uses TRBV7-2 and TRBJ2-1; D is unresolved. The CDR3 consists of 14 residues. V was pared by 8 bases and J by 8 bases, with 19 bases between. Germline values: CDR1 SGHTA, CDR2 FQGNSA. The CDR3 sequence: CASLEDPLIDEQFF. Written as DNA, the CDR3 is TGTGCCAGCCTCGAGGACCCCCTAATTGATGAGCAGTTCTTC.

The table lists this clone with a count of one. This chain links TRBV7-8 with TRBJ2-7, with D maybe TRBD1 (5 bases). Germline CDR1 SGHVS, CDR2 FQNEAQ. The V and J ends lost 1 base and 0 bases respectively, with 16 bases between them. The CDR3 is 17 residues long. The CDR3 sequence is CASSLDSYRRFSYEQYF. CDR3 nucleotide sequence: TGTGCCAGCAGCTTAGATTCCTACAGGAGATTCTCCTACGAGCAGTACTTC.

The chain uses TRBV7-2 and TRBJ2-1; 10 positions match TRBD1. Trimming removed 5 bases from V and 5 bases from J; junction bases left unmatched: 6. This CDR3 comprises 15 residues. The germline V gene encodes CDR1 SGHTA and CDR2 FQGNSA. The CDR3 nucleotides read TGTGCCAGCAGCACCAGACAGGGGGCAAACAATGAGCAGTTCTTC. Protein product: CASSTRQGANNEQFF.

Remarks on this clone: Different DNA sequences within this sample yield the same CDR3. The chain has TRBV27 and TRBJ2-1; 11 bases line up with TRBD2. The CDR3 runs 18 residues. V shed 2 bases and J 2 bases; nucleotides not matched to a gene: 8. Germline loops: CDR1 MNHEY, CDR2 SMNVEV (reference sequence). CDR3 DNA: TGTGCCAGCAGTTTACGGCTAGCGGGAGGATCTCCCTACAATGAGCAGTTCTTC. Protein: CASSLRLAGGSPYNEQFF.

As concerns this clone: The likely explanation is a read error, given a far larger clone one base away. The V gene is TRBV6-6, the J gene TRBJ2-5, with D perhaps matching TRBD1 (6 bases). Looked up from germline, CDR1 is MNHNY and CDR2 is SVGAGI (reference sequence). V gave up 4 bases and J gave up 3 bases, with 9 bases separating them. This CDR3 comprises 13 residues. CDR3 in amino acids: CASSSTGEETQYF. The CDR3 nucleotides read TGTGCCAGCAGTTCGACAGGTGAAGAGACCCAGTACTTC.

This sequence joins TRBV19 and TRBJ2-3; 12 bases match TRBD2. CDR1 LNHDA and CDR2 SQIVND come from the germline V gene (reference sequence). This CDR3 spans 14 amino acids. Germline trimming cut 5 bases from V and 3 bases from J; bases unmatched to any gene: 0. The CDR3 DNA reads as TGTGCCAGTAGTGGACTAGCGGGAACAGATACGCAGTATTTT. Its translation is CASSGLAGTDTQYF.

The chain has TRBV5-6 and TRBJ2-7; 8 bases fit TRBD1. This CDR3 region has 19 residues. Germline values: CDR1 SGHDT, CDR2 YYEEEE. J gave up 1 base and V 2 bases, and 17 bases lay outside the gene matches. In DNA form, the CDR3 reads TGTGCCAGCAGCTTAGCGGTGAGAACAGGGGGACTGGGGTCCTACGAGCAGTACTTC. This codes for CASSLAVRTGGLGSYEQYF.

The chain combines TRBV5-6 with TRBJ2-5, with D possibly being TRBD2 (6 bases). This CDR3 is 13 amino acids long. Germline assignment: CDR1 SGHDT and CDR2 YYEEEE. V was cut by 4 bases and J by 4 bases, with 11 bases left in between. DNA for the CDR3: TGTGCCAGCAGCCGAGCGGGTGTAGAGACCCAGTACTTC. The encoded protein is CASSRAGVETQYF. Complete variable domain (other parts from reference TRBV5-6 and TRBJ2-5): DAGVTQSPTHLIKTRGQQVTLRCSPKSGHDTVSWYQQALGQGPQFIFQYYEEEERQRGNFPDRFSGHQFPNYSSELNVNALLLGDSALYLCASSRAGVETQYFGPGTRLLVL.

This clone was detected a few times. The genes are TRBV5-6 and TRBJ2-3, with 12 bases matching TRBD1. This CDR3 has 17 amino acids. The J segment lost 4 bases and the V segment lost 0 bases, leaving 6 bases of the junction unmatched. The germline CDR1 and CDR2 sequences are SGHDT and YYEEEE. The CDR3 loop is CASSLVGDRGLADTQYF. For the CDR3, the DNA is TGTGCCAGCAGCTTGGTTGGGGACAGGGGGCTTGCAGATACGCAGTATTTT.

V usage is TRBV5-6 and J usage is TRBJ1-2; D call uncertain. The ends were cut back, 0 bases at V and 7 bases at J, with 4 bases in the middle. Per the germline V gene, CDR1 is SGHDT and CDR2 is YYEEEE. CDR3 length: 11 amino acids. This CDR3 reads CASSLELGYTF. The CDR3 nucleotides are TGTGCCAGCAGCTTGGAACTTGGCTACACCTTC.

The chain links TRBV10-1 to TRBJ2-3; TRBD2 aligns across 11 bases. The V segment lost 0 bases and the J segment 0 bases; nucleotides outside the gene matches: 2. The germline V gene has CDR1 WNHNN and CDR2 SYGVQD (reference sequence). CDR3 size: 17 residues. CDR3 nucleotide sequence: TGCGCCAGCAGTGAGTCGGGACTAGCGGTTAGCACAGATACGCAGTATTTT. This sequence encodes CASSESGLAVSTDTQYF.

In regard to this clone: A far larger clone is a single base away, which makes a read error likely. Additional DNA sequences in this sample encode the identical CDR3. The V gene is TRBV5-1, the J gene TRBJ1-1; D ambiguous. The CDR3 sequence is 13 residues long. Germline V gene sequence: CDR1 SGHRS, CDR2 YFSETQ. As DNA, the CDR3 is TGCGCTAGCAGCTTGGAGGGAACCCCTGAAGCTTTCTTT. This translates into CASSLEGTPEAFF. Full variable domain (rest looked up from reference TRBV5-1 and TRBJ1-1): KAGVTQTPRYLIKTRGQQVTLSCSPISGHRSVSWYQQTPGQGLQFLFEYFSETQRNKGNFPGRFSGRQFSNSRSEMNVSTLELGDSALYLCASSLEGTPEAFFGQGTRLTVV.

This chain links TRBV7-2 with TRBJ2-7, with no clear D. V was trimmed by 5 bases and J by 2 bases, leaving 7 bases between them. The CDR3 runs to 12 residues. Germline CDR1 SGHTA, CDR2 FQGNSA. CDR3 DNA: TGTGCCAGCAGCCCTACAGCCTACGAGCAGTACTTC. Translated, it gives CASSPTAYEQYF.

This clone was picked up a small number of times. The chain uses TRBV9 and TRBJ1-1; D is perhaps TRBD1 (6 bases). The CDR3 loop spans 13 amino acids. Trimming took off 4 bases at V and 5 bases at J, with 12 bases between the two ends. Germline CDR1 is SGDLS and CDR2 is YYNGEE. CDR3 in amino acids: CASSTRGLTEAFF. The CDR3 bases are TGTGCCAGCAGCACGAGGGGGTTGACTGAAGCTTTCTTT.

This chain joins TRBV29-1 and TRBJ2-2; D is ambiguous. V lost 7 bases to trimming and J lost 0 bases, with 9 bases between them. This CDR3 is 13 amino acids long. The V gene's germline CDR1 is SQVTM and CDR2 ANQGSEA. CDR3 sequence (DNA): TGCAGCGCCGACATTACGAACACCGGGGAGCTGTTTTTT. Translation: CSADITNTGELFF.

This chain connects TRBV27 to TRBJ1-1, with D tentatively TRBD1 (5 bases). This CDR3 comprises 15 residues. V dropped 2 bases and J dropped 5 bases, with 15 bases sitting between them. Germline lookup yields CDR1 MNHEY and CDR2 SMNVEV (reference sequence). The CDR3 DNA sequence: TGTGCCAGCAGTTTAATAGGGGCGCGGGATACTGAAGCTTTCTTT. Amino acid sequence: CASSLIGARDTEAFF.

V usage is TRBV5-6 and J usage is TRBJ2-7; perhaps TRBD1 as D (5 bases). Trimming pared 7 bases from V and 0 bases from J, leaving 11 bases between. The CDR3 is 13 residues long. CDR1 and CDR2 (germline): SGHDT, YYEEEE. The CDR3, as DNA: TGTGCCAGCGGGATTAGGGGCTCCTACGAGCAGTACTTC. It encodes CASGIRGSYEQYF.

This chain uses TRBV28 with TRBJ1-5, with D maybe TRBD1 (5 bases). This CDR3 spans 16 amino acids. Per the germline V gene, CDR1 is MDHEN and CDR2 is SYDVKM. V was shortened by 8 bases and J by 2 bases, with 19 bases between the two germline ends. The CDR3 loop is CASRGRITEGNQPQHF. The DNA for the CDR3 is TGTGCCAGCCGGGGACGGATTACTGAGGGCAATCAGCCCCAGCATTTT.

About this clone itself: Since a much larger clone is just one base distant, this may be a read error. The chain combines TRBV5-1 with TRBJ2-3; D not certain. CDR3 length: 13 amino acids. Germline assignment: CDR1 SGHRS and CDR2 YFSETQ. The V and J ends lost 0 bases and 1 base respectively, with 3 bases between them. CDR3 amino acids: CASSLEGTDTQYF. CDR3 bases: TGCGCCAGCAGCTTGGAAGGCACAGATACGCAGTATTTT.

This sequence joins TRBV6-1 and TRBJ2-7; TRBD1 matches 9 bases. The V segment lost 6 bases and the J segment 6 bases; nucleotides outside the gene matches: 6. CDR3 length equals 13 residues. CDR1 and CDR2 (germline): MNHNS, SASEGT. Here the CDR3 reads CASSRRQGGEQYF. The CDR3 bases are TGTGCCAGCAGCAGGAGACAGGGGGGCGAGCAGTACTTC.

The genes are TRBV21-1 and TRBJ2-1; the table's D call TRBD1 went unverified against the DNA. TRBV21-1 is tagged as a pseudogene. CDR3 length: 17 amino acids. CDR3 amino acids: CASSKALGRGISNEQFF. The CDR3 DNA is TGTGCCAGCAGCAAAGCGCTGGGCAGGGGAATTAGCAATGAGCAGTTCTTC.

This chain connects TRBV2 to TRBJ2-5; TRBD1 is a possible D gene (5 bases). Trimming pared 6 bases from V and 2 bases from J, leaving 16 bases between. CDR3 length: 15 amino acids. Germline V gives CDR1 SNHLY, CDR2 FYNNEI. Written as DNA, the CDR3 is TGTGCCAGCAGCGCAGACCTGGGGCGGCAAGAGACCCAGTACTTC. Translated: CASSADLGRQETQYF. Full variable domain (remainder filled in from reference TRBV2 and TRBJ2-5): EPEVTQTPSHQVTQMGQEVILRCVPISNHLYFYWYRQILGQKVEFLVSFYNNEISEKSEIFDDQFSVERPDGSNFTLKIRSTKLEDSAMYFCASSADLGRQETQYFGPGTRLLVL.

The rearrangement links TRBV18 to TRBJ1-4; TRBD1 matches at 7 bases. CDR1 is KGHSH and CDR2 is LQKENI in the germline V gene. With 3 bases clipped from V and 3 bases from J, the junction kept 1 base outside the gene matches. The CDR3 is 14 amino acids. The CDR3 DNA reads TGTGCCAGCTCACCCGGGACAGCTAATGAAAAACTGTTTTTT. The encoded protein is CASSPGTANEKLFF. Complete variable domain (other parts from reference TRBV18 and TRBJ1-4): NAGVMQNPRHLVRRRGQEARLRCSPMKGHSHVYWYRQLPEEGLKFMVYLQKENIIDESGMPKERFSAEFPKEGPSILRIQQVVRGDSAAYFCASSPGTANEKLFFGSGTQLSVL.

The chain carries TRBV14 and TRBJ2-7; the D gene is possibly TRBD1 (5 bases). CDR3 length: 17 residues. Germline assignment: CDR1 SGHDN and CDR2 FVKESK. Trimming removed 0 bases from V and 0 bases from J, with 15 bases in between. The CDR3 nucleotides are TGTGCCAGCAGCCAAGATTGGCGCCAGGGTACCTCCTACGAGCAGTACTTC. This sequence encodes CASSQDWRQGTSYEQYF.